Below are 29 T cell receptor beta chains sequenced from a single sample in a study of T-cell memory formation after mild COVID-19. TCRdb independently ran MiXCR on the 5' RACE reads; one entry per CDR3 protein. The sample has fewer than 400,000 distinct CDR3 sequences, around a sixth seen once; the top ten hold 20% to 25%. The sample consisted of PBMCs or a T cell subset sorted from them (not recorded which). The receptors here all came from a man between 18 and 29 years old who had mild COVID-19 (a few samples of this study predate the infection). Cell type and time point are not known.

The J gene is TRBJ2-7, the V gene TRBV27; D is possibly TRBD2 (6 bases). The CDR3 has 12 residues. Per the germline V gene, CDR1 is MNHEY and CDR2 is SMNVEV (reference sequence). V gave up 7 bases and J gave up 3 bases, with 10 bases separating them. CDR3 sequence reads: CASTSAGYEQYF. The CDR3 nucleotides read TGTGCCAGCACCTCAGCGGGCTACGAGCAGTACTTC.

The V gene is TRBV27, the J gene TRBJ2-1; the D gene is possibly TRBD1 (6 bases). With 7 bases removed from V and 5 bases from J, the gap between germline ends came to 12 bases. This CDR3 contains 13 residues. The germline V gene encodes CDR1 MNHEY and CDR2 SMNVEV (reference sequence). This CDR3 reads CASTGQGNNEQFF. For the CDR3, the DNA is TGTGCCAGCACGGGACAAGGGAACAATGAGCAGTTCTTC.

The J gene is TRBJ2-3, the V gene TRBV7-2, with 12 bases aligning to TRBD2. Germline assignment: CDR1 SGHTA and CDR2 FQGNSA. V lost 5 bases to trimming and J lost 2 bases; unmatched junction nucleotides: 5. The CDR3 has 16 residues. CDR3 sequence reads: CASSQRLAGATDTQYF. The CDR3 DNA follows: TGTGCCAGCAGCCAGCGACTAGCGGGGGCCACAGATACGCAGTATTTT.

This clonotype was counted only a few times. The gene calls are TRBV4-1 and TRBJ2-5; D is unresolved. Germline V gene sequence: CDR1 MGHRA, CDR2 YSYEKL. The CDR3 has 16 amino acids. V gave up 0 bases and J gave up 2 bases, with 13 bases separating them. The CDR3 sequence is CASSQERHAEQETQYF. CDR3 sequence (DNA): TGCGCCAGCAGCCAAGAACGACACGCGGAACAAGAGACCCAGTACTTC.

This clonotype has more than one count but fewer than ten. The chain has TRBV3-1 and TRBJ2-1; D may be TRBD1 (8 bases). The CDR3 contains 16 residues. V shed 1 base and J shed 7 bases, with 17 bases lying between them. CDR1 is LGHDT and CDR2 is YNNKEL in the germline V gene (reference sequence). This CDR3 is CASSQVGDRGLNEQFF. For the CDR3, the DNA is TGTGCCAGCAGCCAAGTGGGAGACAGGGGACTAAATGAGCAGTTCTTC.

In the case of this clonotype: Sequence at one end of the junction differs from germline and may be a read error. The V gene is TRBV11-1, the J gene TRBJ1-1; D unclear. The germline V gene has CDR1 SGHAT and CDR2 FQDESV (reference sequence). The CDR3 is 14 amino acids. CDR3 protein: CDSSFRRLATEAFF. The CDR3 DNA sequence: TGTGACAGCAGCTTCCGACGGCTGGCCACTGAAGCTTTCTTT.

The J gene is TRBJ2-2, the V gene TRBV5-4; a weak D match, TRBD2 (6 bases). Trimming cost V 5 bases and J 4 bases, with 9 bases left between them. This CDR3 has 13 residues. The V gene's germline CDR1 is SGHNT and CDR2 YYREEE (reference sequence). CDR3 loop: CASRWRGTGELFF. DNA for the CDR3: TGTGCCAGCAGGTGGAGGGGCACCGGGGAGCTGTTTTTT.

The gene calls are TRBV20-1 and TRBJ1-3; D is perhaps TRBD1 (6 bases). Trimming left V 4 bases short and J 2 bases short, with 18 bases between. From germline, CDR1 is DFQATT and CDR2 SNEGSKA (reference sequence). This CDR3 spans 16 amino acids. The CDR3 spells CSATEQGWVAGNTIYF. DNA of the CDR3: TGCAGTGCTACCGAACAGGGATGGGTTGCTGGAAACACCATATATTTT.

This clonotype was counted a few times. The V gene is TRBV12-3 or TRBV12-4, the J gene TRBJ1-1; 8 bases are a match to TRBD1. The CDR3 extends over 14 amino acids. V dropped 3 bases and J dropped 7; count of bases not matched to a gene: 7. The CDR3 spells CASSLGQEPGEAFF. CDR3 bases: TGTGCCAGCAGTTTGGGACAGGAACCAGGTGAAGCTTTCTTT.

The gene calls are TRBV2 and TRBJ2-1; unclear D gene. V was cut by 0 bases and J by 9 bases, with 9 bases left in between. The germline V gene encodes CDR1 SNHLY and CDR2 FYNNEI. This CDR3 spans 13 amino acids. CDR3 bases: TGTGCCAGCAGTGAAGCGCGAGGTGTTGAGCAGTTCTTC. Its protein product is CASSEARGVEQFF. Looking up the rest from reference TRBV2 and TRBJ2-1 gives the full variable domain: EPEVTQTPSHQVTQMGQEVILRCVPISNHLYFYWYRQILGQKVEFLVSFYNNEISEKSEIFDDQFSVERPDGSNFTLKIRSTKLEDSAMYFCASSEARGVEQFFGPGTRLTVL.

This rearrangement joins TRBV28 to TRBJ2-7, with D possibly matching TRBD1 (6 bases). Germline V gene data show CDR1 as MDHEN and CDR2 as SYDVKM. The V end was cut by 5 bases, the J end by 4 bases, with 12 bases between. The CDR3 is made up of 13 amino acids. In DNA form, the CDR3 reads TGTGCCAGCAGTACCGGGACACCTTACGAGCAGTACGTC. Amino acid sequence: CASSTGTPYEQYV.

This clonotype was detected only a few times. The CDR3 DNA follows: TGCAGCGTTGTAGTATTCCCGGAGGCTGGAAACACCATATATTTT. It codes for CSVVVFPEAGNTIYF. The chain employs TRBV29-1 and TRBJ1-3; D gene unclear. The CDR3 is made up of 15 amino acids. The V end was cut by 4 bases, the J end by 2 bases, with 15 bases between. Per the germline V gene, CDR1 is SQVTM and CDR2 is ANQGSEA.

This clonotype has only a few counts. The chain joins TRBV7-9 to TRBJ2-7, with 7 bases identical to TRBD2. Trimming cost V 1 base and J 7 bases; bases outside gene matches: 4. The germline gives CDR1 SEHNR, CDR2 FQNEAQ (reference sequence). The CDR3 sequence is 13 residues long. The CDR3 region is CASSLGSGGEQYF. CDR3 DNA sequence: TGTGCCAGCAGCTTAGGGTCGGGGGGAGAGCAGTACTTC.

This clonotype has a count of ten or more. The chain has TRBV10-3 and TRBJ1-1; perhaps TRBD1 as D (6 bases). The CDR3 length is 13 residues. V lost 7 bases, J lost 5 bases, and 14 bases lay in between. Germline V lookup: CDR1 ENHRY, CDR2 SYGVKD. CDR3 residues: CAINHGRGTEAFF. CDR3 sequence (DNA): TGTGCCATCAACCATGGTAGGGGGACTGAAGCTTTCTTT.

V gene TRBV24-1 combines with J gene TRBJ2-1; TRBD2 matches at 8 bases. The CDR3 totals 15 residues. The germline V gene has CDR1 KGHDR and CDR2 SFDVKD. Unmatched junction bases numbered 11, after V lost 9 bases and J lost 5 bases. The CDR3: CATSRGGGLDNEQFF. CDR3 coding DNA: TGTGCCACCTCCCGGGGGGGGGGCTTGGACAATGAGCAGTTCTTC.

This chain uses TRBV28 with TRBJ2-4, with D hard to call. This CDR3 is 11 amino acids long. Germline V lookup: CDR1 MDHEN, CDR2 SYDVKM. With 5 bases removed from V and 13 bases from J, the gap between germline ends came to 12 bases. DNA for the CDR3: TGTGCCAGCAGTCCCCGCGTGGGCCAGTACTTC. Protein product: CASSPRVGQYF. Complete variable domain (other parts from reference TRBV28 and TRBJ2-4): DVKVTQSSRYLVKRTGEKVFLECVQDMDHENMFWYRQDPGLGLRLIYFSYDVKMKEKGDIPEGYSVSREKKERFSLILESASTNQTSMYLCASSPRVGQYFGAGTRLSVL.

The CDR3 is CASSHTTTGGAQYF. Here the CDR3 DNA reads TGTGCCAGCAGCCACACTACGACAGGGGGGGCGCAGTATTTT. The V and J genes are TRBV5-4 and TRBJ2-3; 9 bases map to TRBD1. The trim removed 4 bases at V and 10 bases at J, leaving 10 bases unmatched. The CDR3 is 14 residues long. Germline lookup yields CDR1 SGHNT and CDR2 YYREEE (reference sequence).

This clonotype was observed a few times. The chain has TRBV4-2 and TRBJ2-2; unclear D gene. Trimming took off 0 bases at V and 0 bases at J, with 17 bases between the two ends. Germline V lookup: CDR1 LGHNA, CDR2 YNFKEQ. The CDR3 extends over 19 amino acids. The CDR3 region is CASSQDGSWVLPNTGELFF. The CDR3 nucleotides are TGTGCCAGCAGCCAAGATGGTAGCTGGGTTCTCCCGAACACCGGGGAGCTGTTTTTT.

This clonotype has just a few counts. The rearrangement links TRBV24-1 to TRBJ1-5; D not certain. Trimming cost V 0 bases and J 4 bases, with 12 bases left between them. This CDR3 has 16 residues. From germline, CDR1 is KGHDR and CDR2 SFDVKD. The chain's CDR3 is CATSDLVRGGNQPQHF. The CDR3 coding sequence is TGTGCCACCAGTGATTTGGTCCGGGGTGGGAATCAGCCCCAGCATTTT.

The chain recombines TRBV30 with TRBJ2-1; TRBD2 agrees at 8 bases. V was pared by 5 bases and J by 4 bases, with 4 bases of the junction left unmatched. Germline lookup yields CDR1 GTSNPN and CDR2 SVGIG (reference sequence). The CDR3 totals 13 residues. DNA for the CDR3: TGTGCCTGGGCGGGGGGCCTGTACAATGAGCAGTTCTTC. This translates into CAWAGGLYNEQFF.

The chain couples TRBV7-2 to TRBJ2-3, with 8 positions matching TRBD2. The trim removed 1 base at V and 6 bases at J, leaving 12 bases unmatched. The germline CDR1 and CDR2 sequences are SGHTA and FQGNSA. CDR3 size: 17 residues. In nucleotides, the CDR3 is TGTGCCAGCAGCTTAGATCCGAACGGGGGGGCCTCGGATACGCAGTATTTT. Its translation is CASSLDPNGGASDTQYF.

A few counts support this clonotype. The rearrangement joins TRBV6-2 or TRBV6-3 to TRBJ2-3; D might be TRBD1 (5 bases). V was shortened by 2 bases and J by 6 bases, with 9 bases between the two germline ends. CDR1 and CDR2 from the germline V gene are MNHEY and SVGEGT. This CDR3 has 13 amino acids. The CDR3 loop reads CASSYGAPDTQYF. The CDR3 DNA follows: TGTGCCAGCAGTTACGGGGCGCCGGATACGCAGTATTTT.

The V call is TRBV6-5, the J call TRBJ2-5, with D possibly TRBD1 on 6 matching bases. The CDR3 totals 14 residues. Germline V lookup: CDR1 MNHEY, CDR2 SVGAGI. Trimming stripped 2 bases from V and 2 bases from J, with 9 bases between. The CDR3 nucleotides read TGTGCCAGCAGTTACCAAACAGGGCAAGAGACCCAGTACTTC. Its protein product is CASSYQTGQETQYF.

The sample holds a few counts of this clonotype. This chain connects TRBV7-2 to TRBJ1-1, with D tentatively TRBD1 (5 bases). The CDR3 is made up of 15 amino acids. CDR1 is SGHTA and CDR2 is FQGNSA in the germline V gene. Trimming removed 2 bases from V and 1 base from J, with 11 bases in between. The CDR3 region is CASSLLQGKNTEAFF. CDR3 nucleotide sequence: TGTGCCAGCAGCTTACTTCAGGGCAAGAACACTGAAGCTTTCTTT.

This clonotype was detected only a few times. The genes are TRBV4-1 and TRBJ2-1; D gene uncertain. This CDR3 contains 15 residues. Germline CDR1 MGHRA, CDR2 YSYEKL. V was shortened by 5 bases and J by 0 bases, with 11 bases between the two germline ends. CDR3 nucleotides: TGCGCCAGCAGCGTGGGCAGGAGCTCCTACAATGAGCAGTTCTTC. Its translation is CASSVGRSSYNEQFF.

The chain couples TRBV2 to TRBJ1-5; TRBD1 might be the D (5 bases). Germline V gives CDR1 SNHLY, CDR2 FYNNEI. The V gene lost 8 bases and the J gene lost 6 bases, with 14 bases spanning the gap. This CDR3 has 13 amino acids. CDR3 bases: TGTGCCAGCGGGGGAGACGGAGGTCAGCCCCAGCATTTT. It specifies CASGGDGGQPQHF.

This chain uses TRBV12-3 or TRBV12-4 with TRBJ2-7; D possibly corresponds to TRBD2 (5 bases). The CDR3 spans 13 residues. Trimming removed 6 bases at V and 5 bases at J, with 14 bases between. CDR3 protein: CASRPGGVHEQYF. The CDR3 nucleotides are TGTGCCAGCAGGCCTGGAGGTGTCCACGAGCAGTACTTC.

V and J are TRBV20-1 and TRBJ1-2, with a possible D match to TRBD1 (5 bases). The CDR3 extends over 13 amino acids. CDR1 and CDR2 (germline): DFQATT, SNEGSKA (reference sequence). The ends were cut back, 6 bases at V and 0 bases at J, with 11 bases in the middle. The CDR3 region has the DNA TGCAGTGCCTCAGGGAACGCTAACTATGGCTACACCTTC. Its protein is CSASGNANYGYTF.

There are a few counts of this clonotype. The rearrangement links TRBV4-1 to TRBJ1-2; D not certain. Deletions cut 1 base from V and 5 bases from J, with 14 bases between. From germline, CDR1 is MGHRA and CDR2 YSYEKL. CDR3 length: 15 residues. DNA of the CDR3: TGCGCCAGCAGCCAAGGGGCAGAGCTCCCTTATGGCTACACCTTC. Protein sequence: CASSQGAELPYGYTF.